This T cell receptor beta chain came from a study of blood T cells in healthy people across ages. This clonotype was picked up many times. The second PCR ran about 6 to 12 cycles with a sample-barcoded 5' primer and J-beta primers. Each cDNA molecule was tagged by a template-switch adaptor that had 12 random nucleotides. TCRdb called the 5' RACE reads again in MiXCR, with one record for every CDR3 protein. Of more than 750,000 distinct CDR3 sequences listed, about 27% are singletons. The CDR3 contains 9 residues. The sample was also reused in another study, on T cells of mothers and their children.

The clonotype comes from a woman aged 40 to 50 in good health. The chain employs TRBV21-1 and TRBJ2-7. TRBV21-1 represents a pseudogene. The sequenced sample consisted of blood. In nucleotides, the CDR3 is TGTGCCAGCCGACTCGAGCAGTACTTC. Residues: CASRLEQYF.